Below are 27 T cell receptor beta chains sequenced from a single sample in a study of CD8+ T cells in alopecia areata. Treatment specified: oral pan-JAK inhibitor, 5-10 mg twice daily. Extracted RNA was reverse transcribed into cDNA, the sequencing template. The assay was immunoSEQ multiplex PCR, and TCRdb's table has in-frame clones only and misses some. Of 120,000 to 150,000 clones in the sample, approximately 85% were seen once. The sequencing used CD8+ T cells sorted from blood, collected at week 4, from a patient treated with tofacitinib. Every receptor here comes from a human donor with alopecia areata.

This chain's CDR3 is CASSSGQGSTDTQYF. The DNA for the CDR3 is TGTGCCAGCAGCTCGGGACAGGGTAGCACAGATACGCAGTATTTT. The V gene is TRBV7-8, the J gene TRBJ2-3; TRBD1 aligns across 9 bases. CDR1 is SGHVS, CDR2 FQNEAQ, per germline. This CDR3 region has 15 residues. The ends lost 4 bases at V and 0 bases at J; junction bases unmatched: 2.

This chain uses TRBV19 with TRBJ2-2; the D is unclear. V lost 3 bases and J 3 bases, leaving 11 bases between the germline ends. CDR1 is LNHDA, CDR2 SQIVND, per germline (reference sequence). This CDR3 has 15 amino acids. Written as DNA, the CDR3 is TGTGCCAGTAGTATTTGGCTAGATGACACCGGGGAGCTGTTTTTT. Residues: CASSIWLDDTGELFF.

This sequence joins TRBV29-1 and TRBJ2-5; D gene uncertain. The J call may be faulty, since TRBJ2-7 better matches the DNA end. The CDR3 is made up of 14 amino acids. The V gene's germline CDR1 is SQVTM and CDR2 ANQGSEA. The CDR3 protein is CSVVSAPLIYEQYF. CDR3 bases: TGCAGCGTTGTATCTGCCCCTTTGATCTACGAGCAGTACTTC.

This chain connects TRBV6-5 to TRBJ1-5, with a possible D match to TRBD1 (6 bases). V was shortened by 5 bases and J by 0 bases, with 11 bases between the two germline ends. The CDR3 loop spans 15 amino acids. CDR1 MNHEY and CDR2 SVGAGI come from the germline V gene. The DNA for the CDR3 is TGTGCCAGCAGTAAGGACAGTTATAGCAATCAGCCCCAGCATTTT. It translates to CASSKDSYSNQPQHF.

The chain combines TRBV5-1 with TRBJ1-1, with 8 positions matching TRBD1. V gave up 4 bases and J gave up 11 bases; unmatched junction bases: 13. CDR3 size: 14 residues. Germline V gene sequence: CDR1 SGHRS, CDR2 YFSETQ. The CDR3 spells CASSDGTGSTAAFF. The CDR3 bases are TGCGCCAGCAGCGACGGGACAGGTTCTACCGCGGCTTTCTTT.

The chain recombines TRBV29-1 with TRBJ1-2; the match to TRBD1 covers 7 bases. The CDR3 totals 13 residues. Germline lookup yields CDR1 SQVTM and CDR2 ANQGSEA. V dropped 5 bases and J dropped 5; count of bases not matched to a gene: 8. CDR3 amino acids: CSVQTGIRYGYTF. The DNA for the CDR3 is TGCAGCGTTCAGACAGGGATCCGGTATGGCTACACCTTC. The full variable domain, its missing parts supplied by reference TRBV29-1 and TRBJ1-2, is SAVISQKPSRDICQRGTSLTIQCQVDSQVTMMFWYRQQPGQSLTLIATANQGSEATYESGFVIDKFPISRPNLTFSTLTVSNMSPEDSSIYLCSVQTGIRYGYTFGSGTRLTVV.

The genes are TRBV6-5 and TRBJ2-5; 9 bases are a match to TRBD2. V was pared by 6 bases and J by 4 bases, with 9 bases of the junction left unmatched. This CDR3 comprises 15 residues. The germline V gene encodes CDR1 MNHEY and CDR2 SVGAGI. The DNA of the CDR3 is TGTGCCAGCAGCCAGCTAGCGGGATCTGGAGAGACCCAGTACTTC. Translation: CASSQLAGSGETQYF.

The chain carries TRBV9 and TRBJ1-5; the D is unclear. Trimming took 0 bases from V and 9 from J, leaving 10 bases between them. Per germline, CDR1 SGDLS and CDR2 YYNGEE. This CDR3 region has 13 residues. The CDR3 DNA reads TGTGCCAGCAGCGTAGACGACGGAGGGCCCCAGCATTTT. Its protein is CASSVDDGGPQHF.

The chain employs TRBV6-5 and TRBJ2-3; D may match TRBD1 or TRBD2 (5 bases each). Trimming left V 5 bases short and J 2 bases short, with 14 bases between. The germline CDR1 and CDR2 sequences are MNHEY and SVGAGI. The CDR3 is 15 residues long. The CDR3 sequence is CASSQGPIITDTQYF. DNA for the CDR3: TGTGCCAGCAGTCAGGGACCCATCATCACAGATACGCAGTATTTT.

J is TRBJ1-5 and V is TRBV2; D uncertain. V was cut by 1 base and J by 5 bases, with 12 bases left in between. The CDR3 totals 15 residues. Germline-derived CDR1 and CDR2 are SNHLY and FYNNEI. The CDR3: CASSEGSRRDQPQHF. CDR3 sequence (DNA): TGTGCCAGCAGTGAAGGGTCCAGGAGGGATCAGCCCCAGCATTTT.

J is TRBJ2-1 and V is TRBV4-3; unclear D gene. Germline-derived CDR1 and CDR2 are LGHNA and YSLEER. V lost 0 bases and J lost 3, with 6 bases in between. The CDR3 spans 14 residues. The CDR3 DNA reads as TGCGCCAGCAGCCAAGAAATCTTCTACAATGAGCAGTTCTTC. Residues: CASSQEIFYNEQFF.

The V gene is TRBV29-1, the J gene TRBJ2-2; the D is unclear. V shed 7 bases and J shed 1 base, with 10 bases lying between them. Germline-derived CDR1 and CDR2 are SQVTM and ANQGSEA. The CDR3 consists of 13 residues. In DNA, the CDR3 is TGCAGCGCTAGGGCTGAGAACACCGGGGAGCTGTTTTTT. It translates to CSARAENTGELFF.

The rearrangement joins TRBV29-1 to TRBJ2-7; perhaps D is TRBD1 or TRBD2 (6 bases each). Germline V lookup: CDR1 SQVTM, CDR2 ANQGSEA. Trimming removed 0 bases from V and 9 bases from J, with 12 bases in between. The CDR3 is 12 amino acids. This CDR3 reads CSVEDGGQMQYF. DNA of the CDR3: TGCAGCGTTGAAGATGGGGGGCAGATGCAGTACTTC.

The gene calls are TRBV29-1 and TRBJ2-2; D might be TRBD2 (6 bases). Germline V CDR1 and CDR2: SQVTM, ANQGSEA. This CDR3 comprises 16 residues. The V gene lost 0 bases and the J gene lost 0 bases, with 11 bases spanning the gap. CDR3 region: CSVEDQGDSNTGELFF. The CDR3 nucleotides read TGCAGCGTTGAAGATCAAGGGGACTCGAACACCGGGGAGCTGTTTTTT.

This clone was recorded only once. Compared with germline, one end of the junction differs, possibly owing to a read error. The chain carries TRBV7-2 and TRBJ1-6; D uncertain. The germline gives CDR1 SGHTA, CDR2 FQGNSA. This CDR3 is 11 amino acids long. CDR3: CASSLGVRTSF. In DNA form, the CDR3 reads TGTGCCAGCAGCTTAGGGGTGAGGACGTCCTTT.

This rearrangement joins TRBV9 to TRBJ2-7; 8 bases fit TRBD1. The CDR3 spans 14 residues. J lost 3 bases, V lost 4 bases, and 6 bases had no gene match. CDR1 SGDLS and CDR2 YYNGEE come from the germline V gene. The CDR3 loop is CASSLSGTGYEQYF. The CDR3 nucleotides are TGTGCCAGCAGCTTATCCGGGACAGGCTACGAGCAGTACTTC. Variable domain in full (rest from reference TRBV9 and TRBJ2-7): DSGVTQTPKHLITATGQRVTLRCSPRSGDLSVYWYQQSLDQGLQFLIQYYNGEERAKGNILERFSAQQFPDLHSELNLSSLELGDSALYFCASSLSGTGYEQYFGPGTRLTVT.

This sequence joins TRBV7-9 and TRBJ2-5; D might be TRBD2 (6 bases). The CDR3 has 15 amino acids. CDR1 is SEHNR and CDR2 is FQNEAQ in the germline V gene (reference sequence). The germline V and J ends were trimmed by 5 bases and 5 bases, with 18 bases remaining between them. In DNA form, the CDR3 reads TGTGCCAGCAGCCCTAGGACTAAACCTCGGGAGACCCAGTACTTC. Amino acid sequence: CASSPRTKPRETQYF.

The CDR3 is CASSEGARNTDTQYF. The CDR3 DNA reads TGTGCCAGCAGCGAGGGGGCGAGAAACACAGATACGCAGTATTTT. The chain employs TRBV9 and TRBJ2-3; 7 bases are shared with TRBD1. From germline, CDR1 is SGDLS and CDR2 YYNGEE. V lost 3 bases to trimming and J lost 2 bases; unmatched junction nucleotides: 6. The CDR3 extends over 15 amino acids. The variable domain in full, completed from reference TRBV9 and TRBJ2-3, reads DSGVTQTPKHLITATGQRVTLRCSPRSGDLSVYWYQQSLDQGLQFLIQYYNGEERAKGNILERFSAQQFPDLHSELNLSSLELGDSALYFCASSEGARNTDTQYFGPGTRLTVL.

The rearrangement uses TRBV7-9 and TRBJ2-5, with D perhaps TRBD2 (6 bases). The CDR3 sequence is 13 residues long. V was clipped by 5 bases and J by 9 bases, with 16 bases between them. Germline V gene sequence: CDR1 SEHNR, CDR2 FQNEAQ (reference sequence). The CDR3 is CASSRDSLGAQYF. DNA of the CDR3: TGTGCCAGCAGCCGGGACTCCCTGGGTGCCCAGTACTTC.

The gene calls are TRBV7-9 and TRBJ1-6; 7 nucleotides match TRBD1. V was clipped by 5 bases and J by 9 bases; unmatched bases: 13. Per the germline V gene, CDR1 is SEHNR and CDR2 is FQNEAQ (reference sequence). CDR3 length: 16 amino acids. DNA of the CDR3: TGTGCCAGCAGCCCATCAAACAGGGGAGGGAGTTCACCCCTCCACTTT. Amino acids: CASSPSNRGGSSPLHF.

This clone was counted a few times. The CDR3 nucleotides read TGCGCCAGCGGGGTAAGGAGTAGCTCCTACAATGAGCAGTTCTTC. It translates to CASGVRSSSYNEQFF. The V gene is TRBV5-1, the J gene TRBJ2-1, with D unclear. This CDR3 is 15 amino acids long. From germline, CDR1 is SGHRS and CDR2 YFSETQ. Trimming cost V 7 bases and J 0 bases, with 14 bases left between them.

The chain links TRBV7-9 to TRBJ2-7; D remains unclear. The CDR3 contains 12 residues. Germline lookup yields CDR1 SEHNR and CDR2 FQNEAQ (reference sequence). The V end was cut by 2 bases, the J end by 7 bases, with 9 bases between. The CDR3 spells CASSLSPTEQYF. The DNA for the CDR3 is TGTGCCAGCAGCTTAAGTCCTACAGAGCAGTACTTC.

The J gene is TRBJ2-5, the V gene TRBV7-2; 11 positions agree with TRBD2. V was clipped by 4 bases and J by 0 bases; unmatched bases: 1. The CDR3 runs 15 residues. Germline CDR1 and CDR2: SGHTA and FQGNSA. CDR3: CASSSGLADQETQYF. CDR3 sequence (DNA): TGTGCCAGCAGCTCGGGACTAGCGGACCAAGAGACCCAGTACTTC.

In DNA form, the CDR3 reads TGTGCCAGCAGCTTCGGGGACTCCTCAGATACGCAGTATTTT. Amino acid sequence: CASSFGDSSDTQYF. V is TRBV7-9 and J is TRBJ2-3; a weak D match, TRBD2 (6 bases). CDR3 length: 14 amino acids. The germline CDR1 and CDR2 sequences are SEHNR and FQNEAQ (reference sequence). The V gene lost 3 bases and the J gene lost 4 bases, with 11 bases spanning the gap. The complete variable domain, with remaining parts taken from reference TRBV7-9 and TRBJ2-3, reads DTGVSQNPRHKITKRGQNVTFRCDPISEHNRLYWYRQTLGQGPEFLTYFQNEAQLEKSRLLSDRFSAERPKGSFSTLEIQRTEQGDSAMYLCASSFGDSSDTQYFGPGTRLTVL.

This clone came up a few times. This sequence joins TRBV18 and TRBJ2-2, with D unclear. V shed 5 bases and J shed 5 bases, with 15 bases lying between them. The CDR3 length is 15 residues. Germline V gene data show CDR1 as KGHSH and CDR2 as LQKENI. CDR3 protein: CASSAKPLATGELFF. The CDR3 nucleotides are TGTGCCAGCTCAGCGAAACCCTTGGCTACCGGGGAGCTGTTTTTT.

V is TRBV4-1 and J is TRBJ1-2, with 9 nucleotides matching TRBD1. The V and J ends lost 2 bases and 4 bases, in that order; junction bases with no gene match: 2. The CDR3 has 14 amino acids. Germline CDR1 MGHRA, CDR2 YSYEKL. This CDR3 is CASSQRTGVYGYTF. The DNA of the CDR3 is TGCGCCAGCAGCCAACGGACAGGGGTCTATGGCTACACCTTC.

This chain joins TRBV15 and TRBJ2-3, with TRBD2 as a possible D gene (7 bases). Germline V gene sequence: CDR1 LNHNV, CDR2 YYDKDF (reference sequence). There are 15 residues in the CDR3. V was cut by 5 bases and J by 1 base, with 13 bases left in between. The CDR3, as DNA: TGTGCCACCAGCCTTGGGAGGGGGGGCACAGATACGCAGTATTTT. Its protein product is CATSLGRGGTDTQYF.